Presented here are 26 T cell receptor beta chains from one specimen sequenced in a study of T cells in localized non-small cell lung cancer. Data came from immunoSEQ multiplex PCR; TCRdb stores just in-frame clones and leaves some out. Of more than 30,000 clones listed, 75% to 90% are singletons. This specimen was peripheral blood mononuclear cells, taken before any cancer treatment. These receptors originate from a man aged 40-75 years with stage III lung adenocarcinoma.

This clone occurred once. The chain is built from TRBV7-8 and TRBJ2-3, with 11 bases matching TRBD2. V was clipped by 2 bases and J by 5 bases; unmatched bases: 9. Germline assignment: CDR1 SGHVS and CDR2 FQNEAQ. This CDR3 comprises 17 residues. The CDR3 bases are TGTGCCAGCAGCTTAAATAGCGGGGGGGCCGGGTTAGATACGCAGTATTTT. This translates into CASSLNSGGAGLDTQYF.

The chain is built from TRBV14 and TRBJ2-7, with 7 bases identical to TRBD2. Germline values: CDR1 SGHDN, CDR2 FVKESK. The CDR3 totals 14 residues. The V and J ends lost 8 bases and 6 bases, in that order; junction bases with no gene match: 13. In nucleotides, the CDR3 is TGTGCCAGCGCCCCCGCGGGGGTCAGGACCGAGCAGTACTTC. Translated, it gives CASAPAGVRTEQYF.

The chain recombines TRBV6-1 with TRBJ1-2, with D uncertain. Trimming pared 6 bases from V and 0 bases from J, leaving 14 bases between. Germline V gene data show CDR1 as MNHNS and CDR2 as SASEGT. The CDR3 has 15 amino acids. Here the CDR3 reads CASSPKPDANYGYTF. DNA for the CDR3: TGTGCCAGCAGCCCAAAGCCAGACGCTAACTATGGCTACACCTTC.

This clone appeared a few times. V gene TRBV7-9 combines with J gene TRBJ1-4, with D perhaps TRBD1 (6 bases). CDR1 SEHNR and CDR2 FQNEAQ come from the germline V gene (reference sequence). V lost 0 bases and J 6 bases, leaving 14 bases between the germline ends. The CDR3 runs 16 residues. The CDR3 bases are TGTGCCAGCAGCTTAGCGTATACAGGGAGGGATGAAAAACTGTTTTTT. Translation: CASSLAYTGRDEKLFF.

The chain uses TRBV19 and TRBJ1-4; the D gene is possibly TRBD1 (5 bases). The V end was cut by 7 bases, the J end by 7 bases, with 16 bases between. This CDR3 has 14 amino acids. CDR1 and CDR2 (germline): LNHDA, SQIVND (reference sequence). The CDR3 coding sequence is TGTGCCAGTAATTCCGGGACGGCCTTTGAAAAACTGTTTTTT. This sequence encodes CASNSGTAFEKLFF.

This chain uses TRBV28 with TRBJ1-3; D gene unclear. V was shortened by 5 bases and J by 0 bases, with 17 bases between the two germline ends. The CDR3 sequence is 17 residues long. Germline values: CDR1 MDHEN, CDR2 SYDVKM. In DNA, the CDR3 is TGTGCCAGCAGTGAGACCGGGAGCCAGCACTCTGGAAACACCATATATTTT. Translated, it gives CASSETGSQHSGNTIYF.

The chain employs TRBV11-2 and TRBJ1-1, with 7 bases that match TRBD1. J gave up 0 bases and V 0 bases, and 4 bases lay outside the gene matches. Germline V CDR1 and CDR2: SGHAT, FQNNGV. This CDR3 is 16 amino acids long. CDR3 amino acids: CASSLEWGQMNTEAFF. CDR3 DNA sequence: TGTGCCAGCAGCTTAGAATGGGGACAGATGAACACTGAAGCTTTCTTT.

The chain is built from TRBV7-3 and TRBJ2-3; 11 bases agree with TRBD2. The J segment lost 6 bases and the V segment lost 1 base, leaving 9 bases of the junction unmatched. The CDR3 is made up of 17 amino acids. Germline CDR1 SGHTA, CDR2 FQGTGA. This CDR3 reads CASSLNPSGGPGDTQYF. DNA of the CDR3: TGTGCCAGCAGCTTAAACCCTAGCGGGGGGCCAGGGGATACGCAGTATTTT.

This clone was detected only a few times. The chain has TRBV7-9 and TRBJ1-2; tentatively, D is TRBD1 (5 bases). Germline CDR1 SEHNR, CDR2 FQNEAQ (reference sequence). The CDR3 covers 14 residues. Trimming left V 5 bases short and J 8 bases short, with 18 bases between. CDR3 region: CASSGAAGIKGYTF. CDR3 DNA sequence: TGTGCCAGCAGCGGAGCCGCAGGGATAAAGGGCTACACCTTC.

The V call is TRBV6-5, the J call TRBJ2-3; D is unclear. The CDR3 contains 15 residues. Germline loops: CDR1 MNHEY, CDR2 SVGAGI. V was cut by 4 bases and J by 2 bases, with 13 bases left in between. CDR3 nucleotide sequence: TGTGCCAGCAGTTCCCCGGCTTCTATCACAGATACGCAGTATTTT. It codes for CASSSPASITDTQYF.

DNA of the CDR3: TGTGCCAGCAGAAGGATTAATGAAAAACTGTTTTTT. This translates into CASRRINEKLFF. The J gene is TRBJ1-4, the V gene TRBV6-5; D unclear. Germline V lookup: CDR1 MNHEY, CDR2 SVGAGI. V was cut by 6 bases and J by 4 bases, with 6 bases left in between. This CDR3 region has 12 residues.

This clone was counted once. The chain has TRBV11-2 and TRBJ2-6; tentative D call: TRBD2 (5 bases). Trimming took 1 base from V and 4 from J, leaving 11 bases between them. This CDR3 region has 16 residues. The germline CDR1 and CDR2 sequences are SGHAT and FQNNGV. The DNA for the CDR3 is TGTGCCAGCAGCTTAGCGGGAACTGAAGGGGCCAACGTCCTGACTTTC. Translated, it gives CASSLAGTEGANVLTF.

CDR3 nucleotide sequence: TGTGCCACCAGCCTCTCTAGCGGGGGCGTGGGAGAGCAGTACTTC. Protein: CATSLSSGGVGEQYF. J is TRBJ2-7 and V is TRBV15, with 10 nucleotides matching TRBD2. The junction had 11 bases not matched to a gene; V was cut back by 5 bases and J by 7 bases. The CDR3 is made up of 15 amino acids. Germline V CDR1 and CDR2: LNHNV, YYDKDF (reference sequence).

CDR3 amino acids: CASSQGLAYQETQYF. The CDR3 DNA is TGTGCCAGCAGTCAGGGACTAGCCTACCAAGAGACCCAGTACTTC. The gene calls are TRBV5-4 and TRBJ2-5, with 9 bases matching TRBD2. This CDR3 has 15 amino acids. Germline CDR1 SGHNT, CDR2 YYREEE (reference sequence). The V gene end was trimmed by 5 bases and the J gene end by 0 bases; junction bases not matched to a gene: 5.

The V gene is TRBV29-1, the J gene TRBJ2-7; TRBD1 or TRBD2 may be the D gene (5 bases each). The CDR3 runs to 14 residues. From germline, CDR1 is SQVTM and CDR2 ANQGSEA. V lost 2 bases to trimming and J lost 3 bases, with 14 bases between them. The CDR3 DNA is TGCAGCGTTGAAAGGTCGGGACCCCACTACGAGCAGTACTTC. Translation: CSVERSGPHYEQYF.

The chain is built from TRBV19 and TRBJ2-4; D gene ambiguous. Between the trimmed V and J ends, which lost 5 bases and 0 bases, there was a span of 8 bases. The CDR3 consists of 14 residues. The germline V gene has CDR1 LNHDA and CDR2 SQIVND (reference sequence). CDR3 sequence reads: CASSRRLAKNIQYF. CDR3 sequence (DNA): TGTGCCAGTAGTCGCAGACTAGCCAAAAACATTCAGTACTTC.

The genes are TRBV27 and TRBJ2-1, with 9 bases identical to TRBD1. Germline V gene data show CDR1 as MNHEY and CDR2 as SMNVEV (reference sequence). Trimming removed 3 bases from V and 4 bases from J; junction bases left unmatched: 13. The CDR3 runs to 18 residues. The CDR3 coding sequence is TGTGCCAGCAGTTTCGTCCCGGGACAGGGACGCTTATACAATGAGCAGTTCTTC. As protein: CASSFVPGQGRLYNEQFF.

The gene calls are TRBV18 and TRBJ2-4; D not certain. Germline CDR1 KGHSH, CDR2 LQKENI. The CDR3 extends over 14 amino acids. Between the trimmed V and J ends, which lost 0 bases and 3 bases, there was a span of 6 bases. This chain's CDR3 is CASSPPTSKNIQYF. The CDR3 DNA reads TGTGCCAGCTCACCACCGACAAGCAAAAACATTCAGTACTTC.

The CDR3 DNA sequence: TGTGCCAGCAGTTATGAGAACAGGGGGTATAATTCACCCCTCCACTTT. Its translation: CASSYENRGYNSPLHF. J is TRBJ1-6 and V is TRBV6-5; 8 positions agree with TRBD1. Germline values: CDR1 MNHEY, CDR2 SVGAGI. This CDR3 contains 16 residues. The junction had 5 bases not matched to a gene; V was cut back by 3 bases and J by 4 bases.

The rearrangement uses TRBV6-5 and TRBJ2-2; TRBD1 matches at 12 bases. Germline CDR1 is MNHEY and CDR2 is SVGAGI. J lost 5 bases, V lost 5 bases, and 3 bases had no gene match. The CDR3 length is 15 residues. CDR3 sequence: CASSRDRGRTGELFF. CDR3 nucleotides: TGTGCCAGCAGTCGGGACAGGGGGCGAACCGGGGAGCTGTTTTTT.

V is TRBV18 and J is TRBJ1-5, with 10 bases that match TRBD1. V lost 6 bases to trimming and J lost 6 bases; unmatched junction nucleotides: 11. Germline CDR1 is KGHSH and CDR2 is LQKENI. This CDR3 region has 16 residues. The CDR3 is CASSYGPGQGGQPQHF. CDR3 coding DNA: TGTGCCAGCTCGTACGGACCTGGACAGGGGGGTCAGCCCCAGCATTTT.

The chain is built from TRBV18 and TRBJ1-4; perhaps TRBD1 as D (6 bases). The CDR3 sequence is 13 residues long. Trimming removed 7 bases from V and 7 bases from J, with 13 bases in between. The germline gives CDR1 KGHSH, CDR2 LQKENI. CDR3 residues: CASCSDRTEKLFF. Written as DNA, the CDR3 is TGTGCCAGCTGTTCCGACAGGACTGAAAAACTGTTTTTT. Full variable domain (rest looked up from reference TRBV18 and TRBJ1-4): NAGVMQNPRHLVRRRGQEARLRCSPMKGHSHVYWYRQLPEEGLKFMVYLQKENIIDESGMPKERFSAEFPKEGPSILRIQQVVRGDSAAYFCASCSDRTEKLFFGSGTQLSVL.

The gene calls are TRBV7-2 and TRBJ1-2; 8 nucleotides line up with TRBD1. The CDR3 covers 16 residues. Losses at the gene ends were 2 bases for V and 4 bases for J; bases not matched to a gene: 9. The germline V gene encodes CDR1 SGHTA and CDR2 FQGNSA. As DNA, the CDR3 is TGTGCCAGCAGCTTACGTACGGCAGGGGGCAGCTATGGCTACACCTTC. Amino acid sequence: CASSLRTAGGSYGYTF.

The chain combines TRBV7-9 with TRBJ1-2; 7 bases map to TRBD1. CDR1 is SEHNR and CDR2 is FQNEAQ in the germline V gene (reference sequence). J lost 4 bases, V lost 0 bases, and 5 bases had no gene match. This CDR3 spans 15 amino acids. DNA for the CDR3: TGTGCCAGCAGCTTAGCTTCGGACAGGTCCTATGGCTACACCTTC. Its protein is CASSLASDRSYGYTF.

The chain combines TRBV7-9 with TRBJ1-2; D is perhaps TRBD1 (6 bases). Deletions cut 4 bases from V and 5 bases from J, with 17 bases between. The CDR3 totals 15 residues. Germline V CDR1 and CDR2: SEHNR, FQNEAQ (reference sequence). The CDR3 is CASSYSGTRSYGYTF. The CDR3 bases are TGTGCCAGCAGCTACTCCGGGACACGATCTTATGGCTACACCTTC.

The chain couples TRBV18 to TRBJ2-7; 8 positions agree with TRBD1. V dropped 0 bases and J dropped 3; count of bases not matched to a gene: 4. This CDR3 is built from 15 residues. Germline-derived CDR1 and CDR2 are KGHSH and LQKENI. CDR3 region: CASSPPTGEYYEQYF. The CDR3 nucleotides read TGTGCCAGCTCACCACCGACAGGGGAATACTACGAGCAGTACTTC.